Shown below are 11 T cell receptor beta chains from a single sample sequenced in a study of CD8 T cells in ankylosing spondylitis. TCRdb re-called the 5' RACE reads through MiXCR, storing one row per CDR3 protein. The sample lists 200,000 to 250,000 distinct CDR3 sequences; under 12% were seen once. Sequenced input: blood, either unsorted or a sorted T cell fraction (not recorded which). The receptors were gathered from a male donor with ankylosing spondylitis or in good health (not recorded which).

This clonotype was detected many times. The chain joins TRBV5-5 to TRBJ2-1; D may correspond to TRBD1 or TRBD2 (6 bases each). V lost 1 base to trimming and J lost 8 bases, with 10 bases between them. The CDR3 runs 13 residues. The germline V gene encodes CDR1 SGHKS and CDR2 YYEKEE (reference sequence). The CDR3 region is CASSLLGGYEQFF. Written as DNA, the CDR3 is TGTGCCAGCAGCTTGTTGGGGGGCTATGAGCAGTTCTTC. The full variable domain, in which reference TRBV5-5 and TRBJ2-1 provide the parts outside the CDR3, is DAGVTQSPTHLIKTRGQQVTLRCSPISGHKSVSWYQQVLGQGPQFIFQYYEKEERGRGNFPDRFSARQFPNYSSELNVNALLLGDSALYLCASSLLGGYEQFFGPGTRLTVL.

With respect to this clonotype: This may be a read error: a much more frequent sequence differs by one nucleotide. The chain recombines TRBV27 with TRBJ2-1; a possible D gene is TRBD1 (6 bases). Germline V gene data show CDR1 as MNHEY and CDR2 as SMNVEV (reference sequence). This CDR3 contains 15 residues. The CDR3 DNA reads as TGTGCCAGAAGTTTATGGGGAAGGGGGAACAATGAGCAGTTCTTC. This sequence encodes CARSLWGRGNNEQFF.

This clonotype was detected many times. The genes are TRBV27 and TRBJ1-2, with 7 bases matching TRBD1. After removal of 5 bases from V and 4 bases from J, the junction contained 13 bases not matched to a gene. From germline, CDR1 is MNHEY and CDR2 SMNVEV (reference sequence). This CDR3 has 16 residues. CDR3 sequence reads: CASSLKMDRMIYGYTF. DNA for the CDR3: TGTGCCAGCAGTCTAAAGATGGACAGGATGATCTATGGCTACACCTTC.

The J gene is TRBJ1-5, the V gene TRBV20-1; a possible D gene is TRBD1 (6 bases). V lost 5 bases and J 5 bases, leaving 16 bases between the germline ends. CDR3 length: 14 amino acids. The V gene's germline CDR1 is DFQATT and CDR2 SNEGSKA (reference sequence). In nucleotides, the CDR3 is TGCAGTGCTGTCCAACAGGGAATGGATCAGCCCCAGCATTTT. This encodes CSAVQQGMDQPQHF.

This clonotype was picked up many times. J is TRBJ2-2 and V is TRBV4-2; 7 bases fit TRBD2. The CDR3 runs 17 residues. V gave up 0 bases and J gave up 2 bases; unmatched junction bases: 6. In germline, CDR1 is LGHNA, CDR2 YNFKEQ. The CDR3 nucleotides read TGTGCCAGCAGCCAAGACCCTAGCGGCCTTAACACCGGGGAGCTGTTTTTT. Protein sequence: CASSQDPSGLNTGELFF.

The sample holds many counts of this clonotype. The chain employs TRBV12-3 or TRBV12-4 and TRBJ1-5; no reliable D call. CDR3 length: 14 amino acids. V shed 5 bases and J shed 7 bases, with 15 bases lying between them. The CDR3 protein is CASSLGPRVQPQHF. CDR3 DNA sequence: TGTGCCAGCAGTCTCGGGCCACGCGTCCAGCCCCAGCATTTT.

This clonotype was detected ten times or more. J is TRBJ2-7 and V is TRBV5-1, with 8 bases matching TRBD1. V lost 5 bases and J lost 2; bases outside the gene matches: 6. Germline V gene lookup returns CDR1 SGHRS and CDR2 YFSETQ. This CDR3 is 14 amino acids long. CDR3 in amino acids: CASRLTGETYEQYF. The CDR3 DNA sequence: TGCGCCAGCAGGTTGACAGGGGAGACCTACGAGCAGTACTTC.

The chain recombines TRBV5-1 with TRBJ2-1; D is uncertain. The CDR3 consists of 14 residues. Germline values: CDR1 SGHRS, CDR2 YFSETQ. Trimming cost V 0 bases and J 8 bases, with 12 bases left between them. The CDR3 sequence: CASSLGRLLDEQFF. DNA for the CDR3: TGCGCCAGCAGCTTGGGACGTCTTTTAGATGAGCAGTTCTTC.

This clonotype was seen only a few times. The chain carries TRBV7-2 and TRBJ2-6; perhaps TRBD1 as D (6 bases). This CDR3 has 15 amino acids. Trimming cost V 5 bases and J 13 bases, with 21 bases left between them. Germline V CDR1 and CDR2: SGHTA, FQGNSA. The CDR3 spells CASSLRTGQSGVLTF. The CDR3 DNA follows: TGTGCCAGCAGCCTGAGAACGGGACAATCCGGTGTCCTGACTTTC.

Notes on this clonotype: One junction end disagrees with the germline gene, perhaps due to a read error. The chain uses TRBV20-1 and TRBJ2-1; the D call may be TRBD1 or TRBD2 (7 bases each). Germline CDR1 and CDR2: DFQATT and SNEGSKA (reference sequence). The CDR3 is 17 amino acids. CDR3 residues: CCARVGGDRFSYNEQFF. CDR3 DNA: TGCTGTGCTAGAGTGGGGGGGGACAGATTCTCCTACAATGAGCAGTTCTTC.

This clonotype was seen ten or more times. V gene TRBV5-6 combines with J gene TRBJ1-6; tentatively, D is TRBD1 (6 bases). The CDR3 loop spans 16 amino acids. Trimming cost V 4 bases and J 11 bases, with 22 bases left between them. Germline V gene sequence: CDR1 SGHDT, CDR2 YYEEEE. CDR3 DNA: TGTGCCAGCAGCCCCCTAAGGGCAGGGGCCCTTGCACCCCTCCACTTT. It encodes CASSPLRAGALAPLHF.